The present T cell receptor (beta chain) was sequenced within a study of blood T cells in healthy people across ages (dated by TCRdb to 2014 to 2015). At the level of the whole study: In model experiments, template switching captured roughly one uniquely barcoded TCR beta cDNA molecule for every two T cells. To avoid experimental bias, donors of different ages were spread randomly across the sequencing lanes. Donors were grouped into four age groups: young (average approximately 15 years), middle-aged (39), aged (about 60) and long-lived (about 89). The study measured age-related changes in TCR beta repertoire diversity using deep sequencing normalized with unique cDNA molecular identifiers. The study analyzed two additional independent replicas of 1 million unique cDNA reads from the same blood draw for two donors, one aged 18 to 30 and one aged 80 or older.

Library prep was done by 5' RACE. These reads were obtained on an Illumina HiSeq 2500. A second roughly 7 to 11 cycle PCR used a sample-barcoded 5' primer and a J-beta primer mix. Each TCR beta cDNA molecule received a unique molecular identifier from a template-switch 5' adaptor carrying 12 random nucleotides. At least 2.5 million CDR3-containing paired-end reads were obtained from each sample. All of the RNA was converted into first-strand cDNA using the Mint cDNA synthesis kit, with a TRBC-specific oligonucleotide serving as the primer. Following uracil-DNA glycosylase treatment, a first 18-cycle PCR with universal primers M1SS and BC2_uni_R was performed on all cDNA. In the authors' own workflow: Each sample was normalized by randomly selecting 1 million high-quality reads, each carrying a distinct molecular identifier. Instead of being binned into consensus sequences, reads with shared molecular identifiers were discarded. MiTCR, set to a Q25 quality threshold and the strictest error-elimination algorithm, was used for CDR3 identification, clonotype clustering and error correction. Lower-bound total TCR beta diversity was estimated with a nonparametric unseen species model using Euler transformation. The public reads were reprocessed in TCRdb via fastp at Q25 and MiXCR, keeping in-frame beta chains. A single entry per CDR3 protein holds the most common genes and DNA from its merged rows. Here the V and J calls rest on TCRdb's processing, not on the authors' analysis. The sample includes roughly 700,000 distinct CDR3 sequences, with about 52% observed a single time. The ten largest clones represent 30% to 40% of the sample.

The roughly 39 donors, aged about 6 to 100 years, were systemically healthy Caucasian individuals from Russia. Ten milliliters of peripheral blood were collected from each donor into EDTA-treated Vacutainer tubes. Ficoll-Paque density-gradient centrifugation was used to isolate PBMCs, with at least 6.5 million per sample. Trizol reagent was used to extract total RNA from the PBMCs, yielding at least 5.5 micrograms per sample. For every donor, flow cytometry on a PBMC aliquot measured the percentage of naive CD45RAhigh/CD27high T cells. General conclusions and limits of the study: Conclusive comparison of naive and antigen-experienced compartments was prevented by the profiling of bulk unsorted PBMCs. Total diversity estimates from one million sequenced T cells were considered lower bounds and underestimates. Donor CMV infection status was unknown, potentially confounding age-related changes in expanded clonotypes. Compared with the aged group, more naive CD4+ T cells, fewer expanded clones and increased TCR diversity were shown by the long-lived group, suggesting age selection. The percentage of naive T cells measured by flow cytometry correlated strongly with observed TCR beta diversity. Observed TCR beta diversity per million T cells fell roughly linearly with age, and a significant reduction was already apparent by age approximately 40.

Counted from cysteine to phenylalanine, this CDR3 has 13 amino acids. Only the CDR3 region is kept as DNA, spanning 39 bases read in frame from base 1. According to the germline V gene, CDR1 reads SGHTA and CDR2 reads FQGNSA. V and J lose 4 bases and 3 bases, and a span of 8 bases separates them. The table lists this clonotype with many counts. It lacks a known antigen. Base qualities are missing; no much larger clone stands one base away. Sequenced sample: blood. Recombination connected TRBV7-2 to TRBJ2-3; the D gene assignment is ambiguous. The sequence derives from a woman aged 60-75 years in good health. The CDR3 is CASSSLETDTQYF. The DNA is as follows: TGTGCCAGCAGCTCCCTAGAGACAGATACGCAGTATTTT. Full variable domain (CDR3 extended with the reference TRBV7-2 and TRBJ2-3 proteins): GAGVSQSPSNKVTEKGKDVELRCDPISGHTALYWYRQSLGQGLEFLIYFQGNSAPDKSGLPSDRFSAERTGGSVSTLTIQRTQQEDSAVYLCASSSLETDTQYFGPGTRLTVL.